The 15 T cell receptor beta chains listed next were all sequenced from one sample in a study of blood T cell repertoires in COVID-19. Data came from immunoSEQ multiplex PCR; TCRdb stores just in-frame clones and leaves some out. The sample has about 97,000 clones, almost 85% seen once. Sequenced input: peripheral blood. The receptor set was obtained from a man in his 70s with acute or convalescent COVID-19.

This clone was seen a few times. The chain has TRBV4-1 and TRBJ2-1; 8 bases align to TRBD2. Germline V gives CDR1 MGHRA, CDR2 YSYEKL. Trimming removed 1 base from V and 1 base from J; junction bases left unmatched: 6. This CDR3 is 17 amino acids long. The CDR3, as DNA: TGCGCCAGCAGCCAAGGAACGGGGGGGCCATCCTACAATGAGCAGTTCTTC. Encoded protein: CASSQGTGGPSYNEQFF.

The V and J genes are TRBV30 and TRBJ2-5, with unresolved D. This CDR3 contains 12 residues. V lost 0 bases and J lost 2, with 4 bases in between. Germline V gives CDR1 GTSNPN, CDR2 SVGIG (reference sequence). This chain's CDR3 is CAWSVQQETQYF. For the CDR3, the DNA is TGTGCCTGGAGTGTACAGCAAGAGACCCAGTACTTC.

V usage is TRBV5-1 and J usage is TRBJ2-1; 8 bases map to TRBD2. Trimming at V came to 6 bases and at J to 6 bases, leaving 8 bases not matched to a gene. CDR1 is SGHRS, CDR2 YFSETQ, per germline. The CDR3 runs to 14 residues. CDR3 region: CASTRGTRINEQFF. The CDR3 DNA sequence: TGCGCCAGCACCCGAGGGACTAGAATCAATGAGCAGTTCTTC.

The gene calls are TRBV15 and TRBJ2-7; TRBD2 agrees at 7 bases. The V segment lost 0 bases and the J segment 3 bases; nucleotides outside the gene matches: 8. The CDR3 runs to 16 residues. CDR1 LNHNV and CDR2 YYDKDF come from the germline V gene (reference sequence). CDR3 loop: CATSREGGRAFYEQYF. CDR3 sequence (DNA): TGTGCCACCAGCAGAGAAGGTGGGAGGGCATTCTACGAGCAGTACTTC.

This sequence joins TRBV30 and TRBJ1-1, with D possibly being TRBD1 (5 bases). Germline lookup yields CDR1 GTSNPN and CDR2 SVGIG (reference sequence). CDR3 length: 14 amino acids. V lost 0 bases to trimming and J lost 4 bases, with 12 bases between them. The CDR3, as DNA: TGTGCCTGGAGTGTCGGGGGAGACGGCACTGAAGCTTTCTTT. Translated, it gives CAWSVGGDGTEAFF.

Written as DNA, the CDR3 is TGTGCCAGCAGTTTCCTAGCGGGAGGCAGCGAGCAGTACTTC. Translation gives CASSFLAGGSEQYF. V gene TRBV28 combines with J gene TRBJ2-7; 11 bases map to TRBD2. CDR3 length equals 14 residues. The germline gives CDR1 MDHEN, CDR2 SYDVKM. V trimming: 3 bases; J trimming: 6 bases; junction bases outside the gene matches: 4.

This chain joins TRBV5-1 and TRBJ2-1, with 13 bases aligning to TRBD2. Germline values: CDR1 SGHRS, CDR2 YFSETQ. V was clipped by 4 bases and J by 0 bases; unmatched bases: 13. The CDR3 consists of 20 residues. CDR3 bases: TGCGCCAGCAGCCAGAGACTAGCGGGGGGCCGAAGAAGCTCCTACAATGAGCAGTTCTTC. Encoded protein: CASSQRLAGGRRSSYNEQFF.

A single count supports this clone. J is TRBJ1-3 and V is TRBV3-1 (or the pseudogene TRBV3-2), with 11 bases lining up with TRBD1. Trimming at V came to 6 bases and at J to 8 bases, leaving 6 bases not matched to a gene. The V gene's germline CDR1 is LGHDT and CDR2 YNNKEL (reference sequence). This CDR3 spans 14 amino acids. The DNA for the CDR3 is TGTGCCAGCAGGCCGAAGGGACAGGGGGACACCATATATTTT. Its translation: CASRPKGQGDTIYF.

The chain uses TRBV2 and TRBJ1-2; D remains unclear. CDR3 size: 15 residues. V was cut by 9 bases and J by 6 bases, with 23 bases left in between. CDR1 is SNHLY and CDR2 is FYNNEI in the germline V gene. CDR3 protein: CARNTPEGIRDGYTF. The CDR3 nucleotides are TGTGCCAGGAATACACCGGAGGGTATTCGAGATGGCTACACCTTC.

The chain joins TRBV15 to TRBJ2-1; 8 bases match TRBD1. V dropped 2 bases and J dropped 3; count of bases not matched to a gene: 6. Germline CDR1 LNHNV, CDR2 YYDKDF (reference sequence). This CDR3 region has 16 residues. CDR3 region: CATSRLGQGGYNEQFF. DNA for the CDR3: TGTGCCACCAGCAGACTAGGACAGGGAGGCTACAATGAGCAGTTCTTC.

V usage is TRBV7-9 and J usage is TRBJ2-2; 8 bases map to TRBD1. This CDR3 region has 15 residues. With 1 base clipped from V and 4 bases from J, the junction kept 2 bases outside the gene matches. Germline V CDR1 and CDR2: SEHNR, FQNEAQ (reference sequence). This CDR3 reads CASSLGTGSTGELFF. The DNA for the CDR3 is TGTGCCAGCAGCTTAGGGACAGGGAGCACCGGGGAGCTGTTTTTT.

This sequence joins TRBV20-1 and TRBJ1-1, with D uncertain. Germline V CDR1 and CDR2: DFQATT, SNEGSKA (reference sequence). Trimming removed 0 bases at V and 7 bases at J, with 6 bases between. The CDR3 extends over 11 amino acids. The DNA of the CDR3 is TGCAGTGCTAGAGACCGGGGTGAAGCTTTCTTT. It specifies CSARDRGEAFF.

This clone has only a few counts. The chain uses TRBV19 and TRBJ2-3; D gene uncertain. V dropped 3 bases and J dropped 4 bases, with 5 bases sitting between them. Germline CDR1 and CDR2: LNHDA and SQIVND (reference sequence). The CDR3 length is 12 residues. The CDR3 sequence is CASSIHSDTQYF. In nucleotides, the CDR3 is TGTGCCAGTAGTATTCATTCAGATACGCAGTATTTT.

V gene TRBV5-4 combines with J gene TRBJ2-1; 7 nucleotides line up with TRBD1. Germline V gene sequence: CDR1 SGHNT, CDR2 YYREEE (reference sequence). The CDR3 covers 17 residues. V lost 1 base, J lost 0 bases, and 7 bases stayed unmatched. The CDR3 sequence is CASSLKGGESSYNEQFF. The CDR3, as DNA: TGTGCCAGCAGCTTGAAAGGGGGCGAGAGCTCCTACAATGAGCAGTTCTTC.

This clone was picked up one time. The chain joins TRBV30 to TRBJ1-4, with TRBD1 identical over 9 bases. Per the germline V gene, CDR1 is GTSNPN and CDR2 is SVGIG (reference sequence). The CDR3 length is 15 residues. V lost 1 base to trimming and J lost 7 bases; unmatched junction nucleotides: 7. In DNA, the CDR3 is TGTGCCTGGAGTGGGACAGGGGCAATGAGTGAAAAACTGTTTTTT. Amino acid sequence: CAWSGTGAMSEKLFF. Using reference TRBV30 and TRBJ1-4 for the parts outside the CDR3, the full variable domain is SQTIHQWPATLVQPVGSPLSLECTVEGTSNPNLYWYRQAAGRGLQLLFYSVGIGQISSEVPQNLSASRPQDRQFILSSKKLLLSDSGFYLCAWSGTGAMSEKLFFGSGTQLSVL.